This T cell receptor (beta chain) originates from a study of HIV-infected children after antiretroviral therapy interruption. Study at large: All children had CD4+ count above 500 and viral load below 50 copies/ml.

This CDR3 comprises 13 residues. V lost 4 bases to trimming and J lost 8 bases, with 14 bases between them. The treatment: PENTA 11 planned treatment interruption arm or continuous ART arm. This clonotype was recorded at least ten times. Unique molecular identifiers were included in an RNA-based 3' RACE TCR library. TCRdb re-called the 3' RACE reads with MiXCR, one entry per CDR3 protein. The data contain some 15,000 distinct CDR3 sequences, 3.4% of them seen just once; the ten biggest clones take up roughly 34%. This specimen was CD45RO+ CD8+ T cells from PBMCs, pooled from several time points, taken from a donor given antiretroviral therapy, either interrupted or continuous. Indicated subset: memory CD8+ CD45RO+ CD45RA- T cells. V gene TRBV23-1 combines with J gene TRBJ1-2; perhaps TRBD1 as D (5 bases). TRBV23-1 is an ORF; its function is uncertain. The TCR sequence derives from a pool of human donors with HIV. CDR3 in DNA: TGCGCCAGCAGTCTGAGACAGAATGGGGGCTACACCTTC. Translated: CASSLRQNGGYTF.